This is a list of T cell receptor beta chains from one sample in a study of shared clonotypes between healthy human individuals. Some clones are missing from TCRdb's copy, which holds only in-frame ones; the method was immunoSEQ multiplex PCR. The repertoire holds fewer than 550,000 clones, with almost 80% as singletons. The specimen was PBMCs. These receptors all come from a woman aged 40 to 50 in good health. Some clones in this sample may be carry-over from other donors' samples. The CDR3 runs from the conserved cysteine through the conserved F or W. D genes are given only for firm matches. Clone size is given for some rows only: seen once, a few or many times, or a class if the clone is expanded.

d_call	clone_size	v_call	j_call	cdr3_aa	cdr3_nt
TRBD1	-	TRBV10-2	TRBJ2-2	CASRTDRALGNTGELFF	TGCGCCAGTAGAACGGACAGGGCGCTGGGAAACACCGGGGAGCTGTTTTTT
-	few	TRBV15	TRBJ1-1	CATSRSNSLGAFF	TGTGCCACCAGCAGAAGCAATTCCCTCGGTGCTTTCTTT
-	-	TRBV9	TRBJ2-5	CASSREETQYF	TGTGCCAGCAGCCGAGAGGAGACCCAGTACTTC
TRBD2	once	TRBV4-1	TRBJ2-7	CASSLVTSGTSYEQYF	TGCGCCAGCAGCCTAGTGACTAGCGGGACGTCATACGAGCAGTACTTC
-	-	TRBV11-1	TRBJ1-1	CASSWDTRDTEAFF	TGTGCCAGCAGCTGGGACACGAGGGACACTGAAGCTTTCTTT
-	-	TRBV18	TRBJ2-3	CASSPTSLSSTDTQYF	TGTGCCAGCTCACCAACGAGCCTATCTAGCACAGATACGCAGTATTTT
TRBD2	-	TRBV5-8	TRBJ2-5	CASSPVGRAIETQYF	TGTGCCAGCAGCCCTGTAGGGAGGGCCATAGAGACCCAGTACTTC
-	-	TRBV6-5	TRBJ2-3	CASSLNIWVDTQYF	TGTGCCAGCAGTTTGAACATATGGGTAGATACGCAGTATTTT
-	few	TRBV6-4	TRBJ1-1	CASRSFARNTEAFF	TGTGCCAGCAGAAGTTTTGCTAGGAACACTGAAGCTTTCTTT
-	few	TRBV27	TRBJ2-2	CASSYSSEGELFF	TGTGCCAGCAGTTATAGTTCCGAGGGGGAGCTGTTTTTT
-	-	TRBV28	TRBJ1-4	CASSFGGLDEKLFF	TGTGCCAGCAGTTTTGGGGGCTTGGATGAAAAACTGTTTTTT
TRBD2	-	TRBV9	TRBJ2-7	CASSLTSGVGEQYF	TGTGCCAGCAGCCTAACTAGCGGGGTGGGCGAGCAGTACTTC
-	-	TRBV7-9	TRBJ1-4	CASSLRQSNEKLFF	TGTGCCAGCAGCTTACGGCAGTCTAATGAAAAACTGTTTTTT
-	few	TRBV7-3	TRBJ2-3	CASSVDTRSTDTQYF	TGTGCCAGCAGCGTAGACACCCGAAGCACAGATACGCAGTATTTT
TRBD2	-	TRBV7-2	TRBJ2-3	CASSLDPTVAGVSDTQYF	TGTGCCAGCAGCTTAGATCCGACGGTAGCGGGAGTGTCAGATACGCAGTATTTT
TRBD2	-	TRBV19	TRBJ2-7	CASSYSGSNEQYF	TGTGCCAGTAGCTATAGCGGGAGTAACGAGCAGTACTTC
-	few	TRBV28	TRBJ2-1	CASSPAYNEQFF	TGTGCCAGCAGTCCCGCCTACAATGAGCAGTTCTTC
TRBD1	-	TRBV5-1	TRBJ2-3	CASSRDRGLTDTQYF	TGCGCCAGCAGCCGAGACAGGGGGCTCACAGATACGCAGTATTTT
TRBD1	-	TRBV2	TRBJ2-2	CASSRVRGSTGELFF	TGTGCCAGCAGCCGAGTCAGGGGGAGCACCGGGGAGCTGTTTTTT
-	-	TRBV27	TRBJ1-5	CASSLYRGGQPQHF	TGTGCCAGCAGTTTATATAGGGGGGGTCAGCCCCAGCATTTT
-	-	TRBV4-3	TRBJ2-7	CASSQGRFSEQYF	TGCGCCAGCAGCCAAGGAAGATTTAGCGAGCAGTACTTC
TRBD1	-	TRBV28	TRBJ2-5	CASSLPDRGNQETQYF	TGTGCCAGCAGCCTCCCGGACAGGGGGAACCAAGAGACCCAGTACTTC
-	-	TRBV7-2	TRBJ2-7	CASSSSGFSYEQYF	TGTGCCAGCAGCTCTAGTGGGTTCTCCTACGAGCAGTACTTC
-	-	TRBV5-8	TRBJ1-2	CASSLDSQGTF	TGTGCCAGCAGCTTGGACAGCCAGGGCACCTTC